A selection of T cell receptor beta chains follows, all from one sample in a study of cytomegalovirus exposure and HLA in healthy donors. Only in-frame clones appear in the TCRdb table, and some are missing; sequencing was by immunoSEQ multiplex PCR. The sample holds about 120,000 clones, 77% seen once. The sequenced sample consisted of PBMCs. These receptors were collected from a man between 45 and 60 years old in good health and CMV-seropositive. CDR3s include the opening cysteine and the closing phenylalanine or tryptophan. A D gene is named only where the DNA matches it firmly. Some rows mark clone size as missing; the rest say once, few, many or name a class of expanded clone.

>NA|TRBV4-1|TRBJ2-7|few
TGCGCCAGCTCCGTGAAGGGGACTCCCAACGGCGAGCAGTACTTC
CASSVKGTPNGEQYF
>TRBD1|TRBV30|TRBJ1-2|NA
TGTGCCTGGAGCCAGGACAGGCGAGGCGGCTACACCTTC
CAWSQDRRGGYTF
>NA|TRBV6-1|TRBJ2-1|NA
TGTGCCAGCAGTGAGGGCGCTGGCTATGAGCAGTTCTTC
CASSEGAGYEQFF
>NA|TRBV7-9|TRBJ1-5|NA
TGTGCCAGCAGCTCCATAGGTACGACAGCTAGCAATCAGCCCCAGCATTTT
CASSSIGTTASNQPQHF
>TRBD2|TRBV7-2|TRBJ2-3|NA
TGTGCCAGCAGCTACGGACTAGCGGCTAGCACAGATACGCAGTATTTT
CASSYGLAASTDTQYF
>NA|TRBV2|TRBJ1-4|NA
TGTGCCAGCAGACGGGGTACGGAGAGCACTAATGAAAAACTGTTTTTT
CASRRGTESTNEKLFF
>NA|TRBV4-1|TRBJ1-4|NA
TGCGCCAGCAGCCAACCTTATGAAAAACTGTTTTTT
CASSQPYEKLFF
>NA|TRBV30|TRBJ2-3|NA
TGTGCCTGGAGTCTGGCAGGGCCAGATACGCAGTATTTT
CAWSLAGPDTQYF
>TRBD1|TRBV5-6|TRBJ1-2|NA
TGTGCCAGCAGCTCGGACAGGGCTAATGGCTACACCTTC
CASSSDRANGYTF
>NA|TRBV21-1|TRBJ2-3|medium-sized
TGTGCCAGCAGCAAAGAAGTAGCGGGGGGGCCCCCAGATACGCAGTATTTT
CASSKEVAGGPPDTQYF
>TRBD1|TRBV4-2|TRBJ2-7|NA
TGTGCCAGCAGCCAAGATTCAGGGGGAAGCTACGAGCAGTACTTC
CASSQDSGGSYEQYF
>TRBD1|TRBV6-4|TRBJ2-7|NA
TGTGCCAGCAGCCGAGATCCGGGACAGGGCTACGAGCAGTACTTC
CASSRDPGQGYEQYF
>NA|TRBV6-5|TRBJ2-7|NA
TGTGCCAGCGGTGGTGGAGACAGTCTCTCCTACGAGCAGTACTTC
CASGGGDSLSYEQYF
>TRBD2|TRBV13|TRBJ2-7|NA
TGTGCCAGCAGCCCAGGACTAGCGGCCTCCTACGAGCAGTACTTC
CASSPGLAASYEQYF
>TRBD2|TRBV10-3|TRBJ2-1|NA
TGTGCCATCAGTGACGGGCTAGCGGGGGCTGAGCAGTTCTTC
CAISDGLAGAEQFF
>TRBD1|TRBV6-5|TRBJ1-1|NA
TGTGCCAGCAGTTACAGGGGGCGGAGCACTGAAGCTTTCTTT
CASSYRGRSTEAFF
>TRBD1|TRBV13|TRBJ1-5|NA
TGTGCCAGCAGCCTACGACAGGGGACGAGCAATCAGCCCCAGCATTTT
CASSLRQGTSNQPQHF
>NA|TRBV19|TRBJ1-1|NA
TGTGCCAGTAGTGTTAATATGAACACTGAAGCTTTCTTT
CASSVNMNTEAFF
>TRBD2|TRBV19|TRBJ2-2|few
TGTGCCAGTAGTAAGGTTAGCGGGGGAAACACCGGGGAGCTGTTTTTT
CASSKVSGGNTGELFF
>TRBD2|TRBV4-2|TRBJ2-5|NA
TGTGCCAGCAGCAATGGACTAGCGGGAGAGGGGACCCAGTACTTC
CASSNGLAGEGTQYF
>TRBD2|TRBV5-1|TRBJ2-5|NA
TGCGCCAGCAGCCCCACTCCTGGGACTATAGGGGAGACCCAGTACTTC
CASSPTPGTIGETQYF
>NA|TRBV19|TRBJ1-2|few
TGTGCCAGTAGTATAGGACAGGCGTCAAACTATGGCTACACCTTC
CASSIGQASNYGYTF
>TRBD1|TRBV19|TRBJ1-5|NA
TGTGCCAGTAGTGGACAGGGGGGCAATCAGCCCCAGCATTTT
CASSGQGGNQPQHF
>TRBD1|TRBV7-2|TRBJ1-5|NA
TGTGCCAGCAGCTTAGTGGGGACAGGATCTTATAGCAATCAGCCCCAGCATTTT
CASSLVGTGSYSNQPQHF
>TRBD1|TRBV30|TRBJ1-1|NA
TGTGCCTTCCTAGGACAGGTGAACACTGAAGCTTTCTTT
CAFLGQVNTEAFF
>TRBD2|TRBV5-6|TRBJ2-1|NA
TGTGCCAGCAGCCCGACTAGCGGGGGGCCTCGCTCCTACAATGAGCAGTTCTTC
CASSPTSGGPRSYNEQFF
>NA|TRBV30|TRBJ1-6|NA
TGTGCCTGGAGTGCGGGGAGCTCCTATAATTCACCCCTCCACTTT
CAWSAGSSYNSPLHF
>NA|TRBV5-1|TRBJ2-7|NA
TGCGCCAGCAGCTCGGGCGACAGGATTACCTACGAGCAGTACTTC
CASSSGDRITYEQYF
>NA|TRBV6-1|TRBJ1-2|NA
TGTGCCAGCAGTGAAGCGGCCAGGGGTAAGGGGGGCTACACCTTC
CASSEAARGKGGYTF
>TRBD1|TRBV6-5|TRBJ2-2|NA
TGTGCCAGCAAAACGGGACAGGGGGGTACCGGGGAGCTGTTTTTT
CASKTGQGGTGELFF
>TRBD1|TRBV6-6|TRBJ1-1|NA
TGTGCCAGCAATAGGGGACAGTCGGACACTGAAGCTTTCTTT
CASNRGQSDTEAFF
>TRBD2|TRBV5-1|TRBJ2-2|NA
TGCGCCAGCAGCTTTGGTTGGCTAGCGGGAACCGGGGAGCTGTTTTTT
CASSFGWLAGTGELFF
>TRBD2|TRBV28|TRBJ2-3|few
TGTGCCAGCAGTTTTGTTGGCGGGGGGGCCCCAGATACGCAGTATTTT
CASSFVGGGAPDTQYF
>TRBD1|TRBV28|TRBJ1-6|NA
TGTGCCAGCAGTACTTCCGGGACAGGGGCCTCACCCCTCCACTTT
CASSTSGTGASPLHF
>NA|TRBV5-6|TRBJ2-6|NA
TGTGCCAGCACCCCCTGGAGCTCTGGGGCCAACGTCCTGACTTTC
CASTPWSSGANVLTF
>NA|TRBV15|TRBJ1-2|few
TGTGCCACCAGCACTGGGGGAGGGGGGAGCTATGGCTACACCTTC
CATSTGGGGSYGYTF
>TRBD2|TRBV7-9|TRBJ2-2|NA
TGTGCCAGCAGCTCTGGGACTAGCGGGGGTGCCGGGGAGCTGTTTTTT
CASSSGTSGGAGELFF
>TRBD1|TRBV5-1|TRBJ2-7|NA
TGCGCCAGCAGTCCGACTGGGGACAGGGGGCTCTACGAGCAGTACTTC
CASSPTGDRGLYEQYF
>TRBD1|TRBV6-1|TRBJ2-7|NA
TGTGCCAGCAGCGACAGGGTAGGCTACGAGCAGTACTTC
CASSDRVGYEQYF
>NA|TRBV5-6|TRBJ2-3|NA
TGTGCCAGCAGCTTAACAGGCACAGATACGCAGTATTTT
CASSLTGTDTQYF
>TRBD2|TRBV7-6|TRBJ2-5|NA
TGTGCCAGCAGCTTAGTGTTAGCGGGGGGAGCCGGGGAGACCCAGTACTTC
CASSLVLAGGAGETQYF
>TRBD1|TRBV10-3|TRBJ1-1|NA
TGTGCCGCCGGGACAGGGGGTTCCACTGAAGCTTTCTTT
CAAGTGGSTEAFF
>TRBD2|TRBV6-5|TRBJ2-5|NA
TGTGCCAGCAGTTCGGGGGGGGCCGGAGAGACCCAGTACTTC
CASSSGGAGETQYF
>NA|TRBV18|TRBJ1-1|few
TGTGCCAGCTCACCGCCGGGGAACCCGAACACTGAAGCTTTCTTT
CASSPPGNPNTEAFF
>NA|TRBV7-6|TRBJ2-3|NA
TGTGCCAGCAGCCCCCCAGGCCGGGGTACGCAGTATTTT
CASSPPGRGTQYF
>TRBD2|TRBV7-6|TRBJ2-2|NA
TGTGCCAGCAGCTCGGGGACTAGCGGGACCCCCGGGGAGCTGTTTTTT
CASSSGTSGTPGELFF
>TRBD1|TRBV23-1|TRBJ1-2|NA
TGCGCCAGCACTACAGGGGGACCGGCCTCCAACTATGGCTACACCTTC
CASTTGGPASNYGYTF
>NA|TRBV19|TRBJ1-6|NA
TGTGCCAGTAGCAAGGACAACCATAATTCACCCCTCCACTTT
CASSKDNHNSPLHF
>TRBD1|TRBV7-8|TRBJ1-1|NA
TGTGCCAGCAGTCATGGGACAGTGAACACTGAAGCTTTCTTT
CASSHGTVNTEAFF
>TRBD2|TRBV4-2|TRBJ2-7|NA
TGTGCCAGCAGCCAAGGGACTAGCGGGAGGTCCTACGAGCAGTACTTC
CASSQGTSGRSYEQYF
>TRBD1|TRBV19|TRBJ1-6|NA
TGTGCCAGTAGTACCCGGACAGGGCACAATTCACCCCTCCACTTT
CASSTRTGHNSPLHF